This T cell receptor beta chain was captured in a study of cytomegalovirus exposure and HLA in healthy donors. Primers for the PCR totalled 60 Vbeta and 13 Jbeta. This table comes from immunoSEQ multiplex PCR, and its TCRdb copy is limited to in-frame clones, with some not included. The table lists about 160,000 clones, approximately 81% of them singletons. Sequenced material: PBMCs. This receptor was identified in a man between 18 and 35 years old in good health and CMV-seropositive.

DNA of the CDR3: TGCGCCAGCAGCCAAGGGGCAGAGACACCCTGGAGGGCAGCTTTCTTT. Translated: CASSQGAETPWRAAFF. The chain links TRBV4-3 to TRBJ1-1; D gene uncertain. Germline lookup yields CDR1 LGHNA and CDR2 YSLEER. The CDR3 is 16 residues long. The V end lost 1 base, the J end lost 10 bases, and 22 bases lay between the germline ends.